Sequencing of this T cell receptor (beta chain) was carried out in a study of identical twins. Points from the study as a whole: Less excess twin sharing appeared in beta out-of-frame sequences. Zero-insertion findings could be partly confounded by invariant cells (MAIT and iNKT cells).

TCRdb ran MiXCR on the 5' RACE reads and lists one entry per CDR3 protein. The data hold some 260,000 distinct CDR3 sequences, with 11% to 15% observed a single time. The donor group consisted entirely of healthy Caucasians. Concerning this clonotype: Its specificity is unknown.

Per the germline V gene, CDR1 is SGHDT and CDR2 is YYEEEE. The CDR3 runs 16 residues. The J segment lost 1 base and the V segment lost 1 base, leaving 5 bases of the junction unmatched. The sequenced sample was memory (CD45RO+) T cells sorted from blood. The J gene is TRBJ2-3, the V gene TRBV5-6, with TRBD2 matching 8 bases. The source is a woman aged 18-35 years in good health. Here the CDR3 DNA reads TGTGCCAGCAGCTTGTTGGTCGGGAGGGGCACAGATACGCAGTATTTT. It is translated as CASSLLVGRGTDTQYF.